This TCR beta chain was captured by sequencing in a study of blood T cell repertoires in COVID-19. Study-level information: The origin of the acute and convalescent COVID-19 samples was the United States, Italy and Spain. In each case, the material was cDNA or gDNA derived from T cells, B-cell-depleted T cells, or PBMCs.

Original processing methods: Reference gene primer amplification in the assay estimated nucleated cell counts. Generated by immunoSEQ multiplex PCR, the TCRdb table keeps only in-frame clones and is missing some. The V and J calls and clone size come from that table; D and trimming were worked out from the DNA. The sample includes about 140,000 clones, roughly 89% seen only once; the top ten take around 1.6%. Germline CDR1 reads LNHDA; CDR2 reads SQIVND (reference sequence). Trimming shortened V by 7 bases and J by 3 bases, and 16 bases separated the two germline ends. CDR3 length: 15 residues. The J gene is TRBJ1-5, the V gene TRBV19; weak D call: TRBD1 (6 bases). The receptor was derived from a human donor in a cohort sampled during active COVID-19. Sample: peripheral blood. CDR3 region: CASTPTGFANQPQHF. In nucleotides, the CDR3 is TGTGCCAGTACTCCCACAGGGTTCGCCAATCAGCCCCAGCATTTT.